A single sample gave rise to the 25 T cell receptor beta chains below, sequenced in a study of T cells after yellow fever vaccination. MiXCR, run by TCRdb on the 5' RACE reads, gives a single entry per CDR3 protein. Of under 95,000 distinct CDR3 sequences listed, about 7.3% are singletons. Here the sequenced sample was CD8+ T cells sorted from PBMCs, taken around 10 days after the first yellow fever vaccination. The receptors were sampled from a man aged 18 to 29 who received the YFV17D yellow fever vaccine.

This clonotype was picked up many times. J is TRBJ2-1 and V is TRBV27; D gene unclear. The V and J ends lost 1 base and 7 bases respectively, with 8 bases between them. The germline V gene encodes CDR1 MNHEY and CDR2 SMNVEV (reference sequence). CDR3 length: 13 residues. As DNA, the CDR3 is TGTGCCAGCAGTTTATTGGGTAAAAATGAGCAGTTCTTC. It codes for CASSLLGKNEQFF.

This clonotype was detected many times. The rearrangement uses TRBV29-1 and TRBJ1-1, with TRBD1 matching over 7 bases. Germline-derived CDR1 and CDR2 are SQVTM and ANQGSEA. This CDR3 has 13 amino acids. The trim removed 7 bases at V and 6 bases at J, leaving 11 bases unmatched. CDR3 loop: CSARTGDGSEAFF. As DNA, the CDR3 is TGCAGCGCCCGGACAGGCGACGGCTCTGAAGCTTTCTTT. The full variable domain, its missing parts supplied by reference TRBV29-1 and TRBJ1-1, is SAVISQKPSRDICQRGTSLTIQCQVDSQVTMMFWYRQQPGQSLTLIATANQGSEATYESGFVIDKFPISRPNLTFSTLTVSNMSPEDSSIYLCSARTGDGSEAFFGQGTRLTVV.

This clonotype was seen a handful of times. This chain joins TRBV18 and TRBJ2-1, with D perhaps TRBD1 or TRBD2 (5 bases each). The CDR3 totals 16 residues. V lost 6 bases, J lost 4 bases, and 19 bases lay in between. Germline V gives CDR1 KGHSH, CDR2 LQKENI. The CDR3 is CASSLSGTATYNEQFF. The CDR3 DNA reads as TGTGCCAGCTCGCTTTCCGGGACCGCCACATACAATGAGCAGTTCTTC. Full variable domain (remainder filled in from reference TRBV18 and TRBJ2-1): NAGVMQNPRHLVRRRGQEARLRCSPMKGHSHVYWYRQLPEEGLKFMVYLQKENIIDESGMPKERFSAEFPKEGPSILRIQQVVRGDSAAYFCASSLSGTATYNEQFFGPGTRLTVL.

This clonotype was recorded at least ten times. V is TRBV12-5 and J is TRBJ2-1, with 10 bases that match TRBD1. V gave up 3 bases and J gave up 8 bases; unmatched junction bases: 7. The CDR3 totals 15 residues. Germline CDR1 reads LGHNT; CDR2 reads FRNRAP. The CDR3 DNA reads TGTGCTAGTGGTTTACGACAGGGGGCTTTCGATGAGCAGTTCTTC. Translating it yields CASGLRQGAFDEQFF.

This clonotype showed up many times. The chain couples TRBV10-2 to TRBJ2-6, with D possibly TRBD1 on 5 matching bases. The germline CDR1 and CDR2 sequences are WSHSY and SAAADI. V lost 4 bases, J lost 2 bases, and 6 bases lay in between. The CDR3 sequence is 14 residues long. The CDR3 region is CASSAGTGANVLTF. CDR3 nucleotides: TGCGCCAGCAGTGCAGGGACTGGGGCCAACGTCCTGACTTTC.

In its sample, this clonotype was seen a few times. This sequence joins TRBV7-9 and TRBJ1-1; maybe TRBD1 (5 bases). This CDR3 region has 13 residues. V was pared by 5 bases and J by 6 bases, with 13 bases between. Looked up from germline, CDR1 is SEHNR and CDR2 is FQNEAQ (reference sequence). CDR3 coding DNA: TGTGCCAGCAGCCCGCGGGGGAGTTCTGAAGCTTTCTTT. Translation gives CASSPRGSSEAFF.

The chain has TRBV4-2 and TRBJ2-1, with 11 bases identical to TRBD1. Germline V gives CDR1 LGHNA, CDR2 YNFKEQ. CDR3 length: 17 amino acids. V gave up 5 bases and J gave up 1 base; unmatched junction bases: 7. The CDR3 bases are TGTGCCAGCAGCTTTGGACAGGGGGCCTTTTCCTACAATGAGCAGTTCTTC. As protein: CASSFGQGAFSYNEQFF.

V and J are TRBV15 and TRBJ2-3; 7 bases align to TRBD2. This CDR3 has 15 amino acids. Germline values: CDR1 LNHNV, CDR2 YYDKDF (reference sequence). J lost 6 bases, V lost 1 base, and 7 bases had no gene match. CDR3 nucleotides: TGTGCCACCAGCAGAGCGGGGGAGGGGAGTGATACGCAGTATTTT. It codes for CATSRAGEGSDTQYF.

This clonotype was counted a few times. V and J are TRBV7-2 and TRBJ2-2, with TRBD1 matching over 10 bases. The CDR3 length is 15 residues. The V and J ends lost 3 bases and 6 bases, in that order; junction bases with no gene match: 4. CDR1 and CDR2 (germline): SGHTA, FQGNSA. The CDR3 reads CASSFGTGESGELFF. CDR3 nucleotide sequence: TGTGCCAGCAGCTTTGGGACAGGGGAGTCCGGGGAGCTGTTTTTT.

V is TRBV19 and J is TRBJ1-1; no clear D gene. CDR1 and CDR2 (germline): LNHDA, SQIVND (reference sequence). Trimming pared 3 bases from V and 6 bases from J, leaving 17 bases between. The CDR3 runs to 15 residues. The CDR3 reads CASSMSRNGGAEAFF. Here the CDR3 DNA reads TGTGCCAGTAGTATGAGCCGAAATGGTGGTGCTGAAGCTTTCTTT.

The genes are TRBV4-3 and TRBJ2-1; 10 bases fit TRBD1. V shed 1 base and J 3 bases; nucleotides not matched to a gene: 9. Germline V gene sequence: CDR1 LGHNA, CDR2 YSLEER. CDR3 length: 18 residues. For the CDR3, the DNA is TGCGCCAGCAGCCAAGTTTGGTACCGGGACAGGGGCTACAATGAGCAGTTCTTC. It is translated as CASSQVWYRDRGYNEQFF.

In its sample, this clonotype was seen many times. A junction end diverges from the germline sequence, so it may reflect a read error. The chain employs TRBV6-1 and TRBJ1-5; D is unresolved. Germline V gene lookup returns CDR1 MNHNS and CDR2 SASEGT. The CDR3 consists of 15 residues. The CDR3 coding sequence is TGTGCCTGCAGCGGTTGTGGGGTAAGCAATCAGCCCCAGCATTTT. The encoded protein is CACSGCGVSNQPQHF.

The chain recombines TRBV7-8 with TRBJ2-1; 8 bases agree with TRBD2. The CDR3 loop spans 15 amino acids. CDR1 is SGHVS and CDR2 is FQNEAQ in the germline V gene. The junction had 6 bases not matched to a gene; V was cut back by 0 bases and J by 8 bases. CDR3 nucleotide sequence: TGTGCCAGCAGCTTAGCGGGGACTAGGTTCTATGAGCAGTTCTTC. It encodes CASSLAGTRFYEQFF.

This clonotype was seen a few times. The chain employs TRBV7-9 and TRBJ1-5, with a weak D call TRBD1 (6 bases). V lost 5 bases, J lost 3 bases, and 14 bases lay in between. This CDR3 contains 15 residues. Germline V gene data show CDR1 as SEHNR and CDR2 as FQNEAQ (reference sequence). CDR3 in amino acids: CASSHQDSFNQPQHF. CDR3 DNA sequence: TGTGCCAGCAGCCACCAGGACAGTTTCAATCAGCCCCAGCATTTT.

This clonotype was seen at least ten times. This rearrangement joins TRBV20-1 to TRBJ2-7, with D perhaps matching TRBD1 (6 bases). Trimming left V 5 bases short and J 12 bases short, with 17 bases between. This CDR3 has 11 amino acids. The V gene's germline CDR1 is DFQATT and CDR2 SNEGSKA (reference sequence). This chain's CDR3 is CSAPLQGRPYV. The DNA for the CDR3 is TGCAGTGCTCCTCTACAGGGCAGGCCGTACGTC.

This clonotype was observed a few times. V is TRBV7-3 and J is TRBJ2-7; 10 bases agree with TRBD2. After removal of 5 bases from V and 3 bases from J, the junction contained 4 bases not matched to a gene. CDR1 and CDR2 (germline): SGHTA, FQGTGA. The CDR3 has 14 amino acids. The DNA for the CDR3 is TGTGCCAGCAGCATTAGCGGGGGGAACTACGAGCAGTACTTC. This gives the protein CASSISGGNYEQYF.

This clonotype has just a few counts. The chain joins TRBV7-9 to TRBJ2-1; tentatively, D is TRBD1 or TRBD2 (5 bases each). Per the germline V gene, CDR1 is SEHNR and CDR2 is FQNEAQ (reference sequence). The CDR3 loop spans 15 amino acids. V was shortened by 5 bases and J by 10 bases, with 21 bases between the two germline ends. The CDR3 nucleotides read TGTGCCAGCAGCCCCACGGCCCAGGGTTGGGAGGAGCAGTTCTTC. Its translation is CASSPTAQGWEEQFF.

The rearrangement links TRBV7-3 to TRBJ2-7; D gene uncertain. Germline V lookup: CDR1 SGHTA, CDR2 FQGTGA. The length of the CDR3 is 14 residues. V was trimmed by 11 bases and J by 2 bases, leaving 19 bases between them. DNA for the CDR3: TGTGCCCACAACCCCGGCGACCACCCCTACGAGCAGTACTTC. It specifies CAHNPGDHPYEQYF.

The CDR3 is CASSYGTDIEEQYF. CDR3 DNA sequence: TGTGCCAGCAGCTATGGGACGGACATCGAGGAGCAGTACTTC. V usage is TRBV5-4 and J usage is TRBJ2-7; D assignment may be TRBD1 or TRBD2 (5 bases each). The germline V gene has CDR1 SGHNT and CDR2 YYREEE (reference sequence). CDR3 size: 14 residues. Deletions cut 3 bases from V and 7 bases from J, with 17 bases between.

The chain combines TRBV12-3 or TRBV12-4 with TRBJ2-3; D tentatively fits TRBD1 or TRBD2 (5 bases each). The CDR3 length is 14 residues. V lost 8 bases to trimming and J lost 0 bases, with 12 bases between them. The CDR3 DNA follows: TGTGCCAGCTCATGGGGGTCCAGCACAGATACGCAGTATTTT. Amino acid sequence: CASSWGSSTDTQYF.

This clonotype was detected only a few times. J is TRBJ1-5 and V is TRBV7-8, with D hard to call. The V end lost 5 bases, the J end lost 0 bases, and 11 bases lay between the germline ends. The CDR3 is 15 amino acids. Germline V gene sequence: CDR1 SGHVS, CDR2 FQNEAQ. The CDR3 protein is CASSLTAYSNQPQHF. CDR3 DNA sequence: TGTGCCAGCAGCCTGACTGCTTATAGCAATCAGCCCCAGCATTTT. Complete variable domain (other parts from reference TRBV7-8 and TRBJ1-5): GAGVSQSPRYKVAKRGQDVALRCDPISGHVSLFWYQQALGQGPEFLTYFQNEAQLDKSGLPSDRFFAERPEGSVSTLKIQRTQQEDSAVYLCASSLTAYSNQPQHFGDGTRLSIL.

This clonotype showed up just a few times. The V and J genes are TRBV5-4 and TRBJ2-1; TRBD1 agrees at 7 bases. The ends lost 2 bases at V and 8 bases at J; junction bases unmatched: 10. Per germline, CDR1 SGHNT and CDR2 YYREEE (reference sequence). This CDR3 region has 15 residues. The chain's CDR3 is CASSFWDADRDEQFF. The CDR3 DNA reads TGTGCCAGCAGCTTTTGGGATGCTGACAGGGATGAGCAGTTCTTC.

The rearrangement joins TRBV7-6 to TRBJ2-5; TRBD1 matches 8 bases. Germline V gene lookup returns CDR1 SGHVS and CDR2 FNYEAQ. Trimming cost V 5 bases and J 1 base; bases outside gene matches: 3. The CDR3 loop spans 14 amino acids. The CDR3: CASSQQGGQETQYF. CDR3 nucleotide sequence: TGTGCCAGCAGCCAACAGGGGGGCCAAGAGACCCAGTACTTC. Together with reference TRBV7-6 and TRBJ2-5, the CDR3 gives the full variable domain: GAGVSQSPRYKVTKRGQDVALRCDPISGHVSLYWYRQALGQGPEFLTYFNYEAQQDKSGLPNDRFSAERPEGSISTLTIQRTEQRDSAMYRCASSQQGGQETQYFGPGTRLLVL.

This chain connects TRBV6-2 or TRBV6-3 to TRBJ1-1; 7 bases are a match to TRBD1. Per germline, CDR1 MNHEY and CDR2 SVGEGT. CDR3 length: 14 amino acids. V was clipped by 5 bases and J by 1 base; unmatched bases: 4. CDR3 in amino acids: CASSPDRANTEAFF. The CDR3 region has the DNA TGTGCCAGCAGTCCTGACAGGGCGAACACTGAAGCTTTCTTT.

The chain couples TRBV13 to TRBJ2-6; D ambiguous. Trimming pared 5 bases from V and 0 bases from J, leaving 5 bases between. This CDR3 spans 14 amino acids. Germline V lookup: CDR1 PRHDT, CDR2 FYEKMQ (reference sequence). CDR3 sequence reads: CASSHSSGANVLTF. The CDR3 DNA reads TGTGCCAGCAGCCACAGCTCTGGGGCCAACGTCCTGACTTTC.